The 27 T cell receptor beta chains presented below share a single source sample, sequenced in a study of blood T cell repertoires in COVID-19. TCRdb keeps only in-frame clones here, not all; method: immunoSEQ multiplex PCR. The sample yields around 310,000 clones, roughly 90% seen once. Material: peripheral blood. These receptors all come from a woman between 45 and 60 years old with active or convalescent COVID-19.

This rearrangement joins TRBV18 to TRBJ1-5, with D tentatively TRBD1 (6 bases). Per germline, CDR1 KGHSH and CDR2 LQKENI. Trimming pared 3 bases from V and 7 bases from J, leaving 16 bases between. The CDR3 runs to 15 residues. The CDR3 region has the DNA TGTGCCAGCTCACCGCCCGGGAGGGGGAGGCAGCCCCAGCATTTT. Protein sequence: CASSPPGRGRQPQHF. Full variable domain (rest looked up from reference TRBV18 and TRBJ1-5): NAGVMQNPRHLVRRRGQEARLRCSPMKGHSHVYWYRQLPEEGLKFMVYLQKENIIDESGMPKERFSAEFPKEGPSILRIQQVVRGDSAAYFCASSPPGRGRQPQHFGDGTRLSIL.

This clone showed up just once. This chain joins TRBV9 and TRBJ1-2; TRBD1 matches at 7 bases. Trimming cost V 1 base and J 4 bases; bases outside gene matches: 7. The germline V gene has CDR1 SGDLS and CDR2 YYNGEE. The CDR3 length is 15 residues. The CDR3 loop reads CASSVLEQGLYGYTF. CDR3 in DNA: TGTGCCAGCAGCGTACTCGAACAGGGGCTCTATGGCTACACCTTC.

V usage is TRBV5-4 and J usage is TRBJ2-3, with 13 nucleotides matching TRBD2. CDR1 and CDR2 from the germline V gene are SGHNT and YYREEE (reference sequence). J gave up 1 base and V 3 bases, and 14 bases lay outside the gene matches. CDR3 size: 20 residues. The CDR3 DNA reads TGTGCCAGCAGCTCCCCCCTCACTAGCGGGGGGGTTTGGGGCACAGATACGCAGTATTTT. Protein product: CASSSPLTSGGVWGTDTQYF.

The chain is built from TRBV7-6 and TRBJ2-2, with a possible D match to TRBD2 (5 bases). Germline assignment: CDR1 SGHVS and CDR2 FNYEAQ. Trimming left V 5 bases short and J 2 bases short, with 21 bases between. CDR3 length equals 18 residues. CDR3 sequence reads: CASSPLVRGIYNTGELFF. The CDR3, as DNA: TGTGCCAGCAGCCCCCTTGTACGAGGGATATATAACACCGGGGAGCTGTTTTTT.

The chain uses TRBV13 and TRBJ2-7; weak D call: TRBD2 (6 bases). V was pared by 8 bases and J by 2 bases, with 13 bases between. The CDR3 runs 13 residues. Germline CDR1 and CDR2: PRHDT and FYEKMQ (reference sequence). Written as DNA, the CDR3 is TGTGCCAGCGGCGGGGACGGAACCTACGAGCAGTACTTC. This codes for CASGGDGTYEQYF.

This clone was seen a handful of times. This chain links TRBV3-1 (or the pseudogene TRBV3-2) with TRBJ2-1; 7 bases are shared with TRBD2. V was pared by 4 bases and J by 6 bases, with 3 bases of the junction left unmatched. This CDR3 region has 13 residues. Germline V gene sequence: CDR1 LGHDT, CDR2 YNNKEL (reference sequence). This CDR3 reads CASSRLASNEQFF. The CDR3 DNA reads as TGTGCCAGCAGCCGACTAGCTTCCAATGAGCAGTTCTTC.

J is TRBJ2-7 and V is TRBV28; D is possibly TRBD1 (6 bases). V shed 5 bases and J shed 6 bases, with 20 bases lying between them. Per the germline V gene, CDR1 is MDHEN and CDR2 is SYDVKM. The length of the CDR3 is 15 residues. The CDR3 nucleotides are TGTGCCAGCAGTCCAAGGGGGTCCTCGGCAACCGAGCAGTACTTC. It encodes CASSPRGSSATEQYF.

The rearrangement joins TRBV25-1 to TRBJ2-1, with D possibly matching TRBD2 (5 bases). Germline V lookup: CDR1 MGHDK, CDR2 SYGVNS. V was trimmed by 5 bases and J by 0 bases, leaving 14 bases between them. The CDR3 totals 16 residues. CDR3 DNA: TGTGCCAGCAGTTCGGCTAGCCGGGGCTCCTACAATGAGCAGTTCTTC. Its protein is CASSSASRGSYNEQFF. Full variable domain (missing parts from reference TRBV25-1 and TRBJ2-1): EADIYQTPRYLVIGTGKKITLECSQTMGHDKMYWYQQDPGMELHLIHYSYGVNSTEKGDLSSESTVSRIRTEHFPLTLESARPSHTSQYLCASSSASRGSYNEQFFGPGTRLTVL.

This clone has only a few counts. The V call is TRBV18, the J call TRBJ1-2, with no clear D. This CDR3 is built from 12 residues. Trimming cost V 3 bases and J 5 bases, with 7 bases left between them. Germline assignment: CDR1 KGHSH and CDR2 LQKENI. The CDR3 loop is CASSPDIYGYTF. The CDR3 coding sequence is TGTGCCAGCTCACCTGACATATATGGCTACACCTTC.

V usage is TRBV14 and J usage is TRBJ2-3, with a tentative D call TRBD2 (6 bases). Germline loops: CDR1 SGHDN, CDR2 FVKESK. The CDR3 is 14 amino acids. Deletions cut 7 bases from V and 10 bases from J, with 21 bases between. CDR3 nucleotides: TGTGCCAGCACCCGAGGAGGGAGTGGGAGTGCGCAGTATTTT. Translating it yields CASTRGGSGSAQYF.

A word on this clone: Within the sample, other DNA sequences also encode this same CDR3. This rearrangement joins TRBV5-4 to TRBJ1-1, with 7 bases that match TRBD1. The CDR3 length is 15 residues. The V segment lost 0 bases and the J segment 1 base; nucleotides outside the gene matches: 3. Germline V gives CDR1 SGHNT, CDR2 YYREEE (reference sequence). CDR3 in amino acids: CASSLGGGQNTEAFF. In nucleotides, the CDR3 is TGTGCCAGCAGCTTGGGAGGGGGCCAGAACACTGAAGCTTTCTTT.

This chain uses TRBV7-2 with TRBJ2-7; tentatively, D is TRBD1 (5 bases). CDR3 length: 12 residues. Germline V gene sequence: CDR1 SGHTA, CDR2 FQGNSA. V lost 3 bases, J lost 7 bases, and 10 bases lay in between. This chain's CDR3 is CASSFRAEEQYF. CDR3 nucleotides: TGTGCCAGCAGCTTCAGGGCTGAGGAGCAGTACTTC. Variable domain in full (rest from reference TRBV7-2 and TRBJ2-7): GAGVSQSPSNKVTEKGKDVELRCDPISGHTALYWYRQSLGQGLEFLIYFQGNSAPDKSGLPSDRFSAERTGGSVSTLTIQRTQQEDSAVYLCASSFRAEEQYFGPGTRLTVT.

CDR3 in amino acids: CASSPSPAGASSRNTEAFF. The CDR3, as DNA: TGTGCCAGTAGTCCCAGTCCGGCAGGCGCCTCTTCCCGGAACACTGAAGCTTTCTTT. V and J are TRBV19 and TRBJ1-1; no firm D call. Germline V gene data show CDR1 as LNHDA and CDR2 as SQIVND (reference sequence). With 5 bases removed from V and 1 base from J, the gap between germline ends came to 26 bases. The CDR3 length is 19 residues.

The V and J genes are TRBV12-3 or TRBV12-4 and TRBJ1-1, with D possibly being TRBD1 (6 bases). The CDR3 has 12 residues. V lost 5 bases, J lost 8 bases, and 12 bases lay in between. CDR3 DNA sequence: TGTGCCAGCAGTATCATCGGGACAGAAGCTTTCTTT. The encoded protein is CASSIIGTEAFF.

The V call is TRBV5-1, the J call TRBJ2-2; 9 bases agree with TRBD1. CDR1 is SGHRS, CDR2 YFSETQ, per germline. The V gene end was trimmed by 4 bases and the J gene end by 2 bases; junction bases not matched to a gene: 6. The CDR3 is 16 amino acids. CDR3 nucleotides: TGCGCCAGCAGCGGGATACAGGGGGCAAACACCGGGGAGCTGTTTTTT. Its protein is CASSGIQGANTGELFF.

The rearrangement links TRBV28 to TRBJ2-7; unclear D gene. CDR1 MDHEN and CDR2 SYDVKM come from the germline V gene. This CDR3 is 14 amino acids long. V shed 1 base and J shed 3 bases, with 10 bases lying between them. The CDR3 region is CASSLFSTYYEQYF. In nucleotides, the CDR3 is TGTGCCAGCAGTTTATTCTCGACATACTACGAGCAGTACTTC.

Comments on this clone: Additional DNA sequences in this sample encode the identical CDR3. V usage is TRBV27 and J usage is TRBJ1-1; perhaps TRBD1 as D (5 bases). Trimming stripped 3 bases from V and 3 bases from J, with 11 bases between. In germline, CDR1 is MNHEY, CDR2 SMNVEV (reference sequence). The CDR3 spans 14 residues. CDR3 protein: CASSLGGLYTEAFF. The CDR3 DNA follows: TGTGCCAGCAGTTTGGGGGGACTCTACACTGAAGCTTTCTTT.

In its sample, this clone was seen once. This chain joins TRBV9 and TRBJ2-3, with TRBD1 as a possible D gene (6 bases). Between the trimmed V and J ends, which lost 4 bases and 6 bases, there was a span of 12 bases. This CDR3 region has 13 residues. CDR1 and CDR2 from the germline V gene are SGDLS and YYNGEE. As DNA, the CDR3 is TGTGCCAGCAGCATGACAGGTCCCGATACGCAGTATTTT. Protein sequence: CASSMTGPDTQYF.

The J gene is TRBJ2-1, the V gene TRBV10-3; D might be TRBD2 (5 bases). Germline V gene data show CDR1 as ENHRY and CDR2 as SYGVKD. The CDR3 consists of 17 residues. Trimming took off 9 bases at V and 3 bases at J, with 24 bases between the two ends. For the CDR3, the DNA is TGTGCCATTCGGACTGGCAATCCCAGAGATTTCTACAATGAGCAGTTCTTC. Translating it yields CAIRTGNPRDFYNEQFF.

The chain recombines TRBV5-1 with TRBJ2-1, with unresolved D. Looked up from germline, CDR1 is SGHRS and CDR2 is YFSETQ. V lost 1 base and J lost 0, with 5 bases in between. The CDR3 totals 14 residues. The CDR3 protein is CASSLPSSYNEQFF. The CDR3 coding sequence is TGCGCCAGCAGCTTGCCTAGCTCCTACAATGAGCAGTTCTTC.

A note on this clone: The same CDR3 arises from other DNA sequences in this sample as well. The genes are TRBV5-1 and TRBJ2-2, with D possibly TRBD1 on 5 matching bases. With 0 bases removed from V and 3 bases from J, the gap between germline ends came to 9 bases. The CDR3 contains 15 residues. Germline CDR1 SGHRS, CDR2 YFSETQ. This CDR3 reads CASSLAVGDTGELFF. CDR3 DNA sequence: TGCGCCAGCAGCTTGGCGGTAGGGGACACCGGGGAGCTGTTTTTT.

The chain combines TRBV7-2 with TRBJ2-2; 9 nucleotides match TRBD1. The V and J ends lost 6 bases and 4 bases, in that order; junction bases with no gene match: 9. CDR3 length: 16 residues. Germline V gene data show CDR1 as SGHTA and CDR2 as FQGNSA. The CDR3 region is CASSNPTGQGTGELFF. CDR3 DNA: TGTGCCAGCAGTAACCCGACGGGACAGGGCACCGGGGAGCTGTTTTTT.

This clone was counted a single time. The V gene is TRBV6-5, the J gene TRBJ2-7; D not resolved. V was clipped by 1 base and J by 0 bases, with 13 bases between them. The CDR3 has 16 amino acids. The V gene's germline CDR1 is MNHEY and CDR2 SVGAGI. The CDR3 region is CASSYLYDTFSYEQYF. DNA of the CDR3: TGTGCCAGCAGTTACTTATATGACACCTTCTCCTACGAGCAGTACTTC.

This rearrangement joins TRBV30 to TRBJ2-1, with D possibly TRBD1 on 5 matching bases. In germline, CDR1 is GTSNPN, CDR2 SVGIG (reference sequence). CDR3 length: 13 amino acids. V gave up 3 bases and J gave up 2 bases, with 8 bases separating them. As DNA, the CDR3 is TGTGCCTGGAGGGCAGGGCCCTACAATGAGCAGTTCTTC. Translation: CAWRAGPYNEQFF. The variable domain in full, with the rest retrieved from reference TRBV30 and TRBJ2-1, is SQTIHQWPATLVQPVGSPLSLECTVEGTSNPNLYWYRQAAGRGLQLLFYSVGIGQISSEVPQNLSASRPQDRQFILSSKKLLLSDSGFYLCAWRAGPYNEQFFGPGTRLTVL.

DNA for the CDR3: TGTGCCAGCACCGATGCCCCGGGACAGGGGGCCTACGAGCAGTACTTC. Amino acid sequence: CASTDAPGQGAYEQYF. This chain links TRBV11-2 with TRBJ2-7; TRBD1 matches at 11 bases. Trimming cost V 7 bases and J 2 bases; bases outside gene matches: 10. This CDR3 has 16 amino acids. Germline V gene sequence: CDR1 SGHAT, CDR2 FQNNGV.

The chain carries TRBV7-2 and TRBJ1-5; tentatively, D is TRBD1 (5 bases). The CDR3 is made up of 15 amino acids. Per germline, CDR1 SGHTA and CDR2 FQGNSA. The ends were cut back, 2 bases at V and 4 bases at J, with 12 bases in the middle. As DNA, the CDR3 is TGTGCCAGCAGCTTATGGGGGGGACCTAATCAGCCCCAGCATTTT. Its protein product is CASSLWGGPNQPQHF.

Remarks on this clone: The junction shows a germline mismatch at one end, possibly a read error. Other DNA sequences in this sample translate to the same CDR3. V and J are TRBV7-2 and TRBJ2-7, with TRBD2 identical over 12 bases. Looked up from germline, CDR1 is SGHTA and CDR2 is FQGNSA. The CDR3 has 14 residues. The CDR3 sequence is CASSLAGGPYEQYF. For the CDR3, the DNA is TGTGCCAGCAGCCTAGCGGGAGGGCCCTACGAGCAGTACTTC.